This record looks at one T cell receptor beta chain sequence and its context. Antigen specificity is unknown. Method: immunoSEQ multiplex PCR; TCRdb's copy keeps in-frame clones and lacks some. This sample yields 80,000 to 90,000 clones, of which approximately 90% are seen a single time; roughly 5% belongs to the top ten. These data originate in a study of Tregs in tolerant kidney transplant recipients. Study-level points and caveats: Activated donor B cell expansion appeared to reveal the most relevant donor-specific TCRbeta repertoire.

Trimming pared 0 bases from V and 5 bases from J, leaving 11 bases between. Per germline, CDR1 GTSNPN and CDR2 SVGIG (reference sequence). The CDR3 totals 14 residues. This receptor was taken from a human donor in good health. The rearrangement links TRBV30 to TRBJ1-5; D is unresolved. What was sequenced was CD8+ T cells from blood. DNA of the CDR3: TGTGCCTGGAGTGTACTAGGACGCCATCAGCCCCAGCATTTT. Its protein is CAWSVLGRHQPQHF.